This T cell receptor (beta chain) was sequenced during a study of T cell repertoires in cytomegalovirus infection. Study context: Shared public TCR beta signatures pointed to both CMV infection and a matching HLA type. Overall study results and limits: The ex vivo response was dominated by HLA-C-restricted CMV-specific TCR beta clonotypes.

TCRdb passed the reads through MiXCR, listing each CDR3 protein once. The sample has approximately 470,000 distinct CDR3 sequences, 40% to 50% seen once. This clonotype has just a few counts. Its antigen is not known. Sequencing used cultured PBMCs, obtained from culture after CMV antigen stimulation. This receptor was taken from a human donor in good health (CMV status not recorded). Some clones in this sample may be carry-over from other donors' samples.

CDR3 sequence: CASSLARPYEQYF. CDR3 in DNA: TGTGCCAGCAGCTTAGCTCGCCCCTACGAGCAGTACTTC. The rearrangement links TRBV7-2 to TRBJ2-7; D is unresolved. V shed 0 bases and J shed 2 bases, with 5 bases lying between them. The length of the CDR3 is 13 residues. Germline CDR1 is SGHTA and CDR2 is FQGNSA.